This T cell receptor beta chain was recorded in a study of blood T cell repertoires in COVID-19 (TCRdb year 2020). In terms of the full investigation: The collaborator samples originated in the United States, Italy and Spain and spanned the acute and convalescent phases of COVID-19. The repertoires were released in a freely available public database meant as a resource for research on the immune response to SARS-CoV-2. Where HLA class I and class II types were available, the types were taken from metadata supplied by the sample provider, not from assay-based typing. The dataset comprised deeply sampled blood TCRbeta repertoires from subjects exposed to, actively infected with, or recovered from COVID-19. The material from the prospective study consisted of cDNA or gDNA derived from T cells, B-cell-depleted T cells, or PBMCs. A de-identified subject ID, COVID-19 status, age in years and sex were almost always included in the sample metadata. Samples were obtained from the ongoing ImmuneRACE study (first 160 participants) and from 1,254 subjects provided by 6 global collaborators.

A remark on this clone: The antigen it recognizes is unknown. Base quality data are lacking; no much larger clone is found one base away.

Whole blood was collected in K2EDTA tubes by collaborating institutions according to the institutions' own protocols. For TCRbeta analysis, collaborators shipped samples in one of three forms: frozen whole blood, isolated PBMCs, or DNA extracted from either of those sample types. Paper-wide results and their limitations: The quantity of clinical and demographic metadata differed by source and by participant and was supplied without curation.

The immunoSEQ Assay, a bias-controlled multiplex PCR, was used to amplify TCRbeta CDR3 regions from genomic DNA. Concerning the study's data processing: The number of nucleated cells in each sample was estimated by amplification of reference gene primers within the assay. To quantify the absolute abundance of each unique TCRbeta CDR3 rearrangement, sequence reads were collapsed and filtered. For each sample, productive Simpson clonality was calculated as the square root of Simpson's diversity index over productive rearrangements. Drawn from immuneACCESS, this table holds only the in-frame rearrangements with V and J called that TCRdb kept. Clones are partly lost; checked studies trace under half to an unresolved V gene and leave the rest unexplained. That table supplies the V and J calls and clone size; D and trimming were determined from the DNA. The sample contains some 110,000 clones, approximately 84% of them found a single time. In total, the top ten clones hold around 7.5% of the sample.

The CDR3, cysteine through phenylalanine, is 14 amino acids long. The entry retains the CDR3 DNA only, 42 bases that are in frame from base 1. The germline V gene gives CDR1 as MNHNS and CDR2 as SASEGT. Here V drops 5 bases and J drops 5 bases, and the junction holds 8 bases not matched to any gene. The chain is assembled from TRBV6-1 and TRBJ1-2, with 7 bases aligning to TRBD1. Sample: peripheral blood. This TCR came from a man aged 65 to 85 with active or convalescent COVID-19. The CDR3 reads CASSSDRVWYGYTF. The DNA sequence is given as TGTGCCAGCAGTTCCGACAGGGTATGGTATGGCTACACCTTC.